Presented here are 25 T cell receptor beta chains from one specimen sequenced in a study of tumor-infiltrating lymphocytes in primary liver carcinoma. Unsorted whole blood yielded blood RNA, and germline DNA was extracted as well. The template, roughly 550 ng total RNA, yielded TCR beta cDNA made with a constant-region primer. Amplification in three nested multiplex PCR rounds with slightly modified ARM-PCR gave rise to TCR beta libraries. The two initial PCR rounds, around 11 cycles each, used TRBV1-TRBV30 forward and C-beta reverse primers. From the multiplex PCR reads, TCRdb called clonotypes with MiXCR, one entry per CDR3 protein. The sample holds 300,000 to 400,000 distinct CDR3 sequences, less than 70% seen once. Material for sequencing was peripheral blood. These receptors all stem from a man aged 35 to 55 with primary liver carcinoma and hepatitis B virus infection.

This clonotype was detected many times. The chain combines TRBV12-3 or TRBV12-4 with TRBJ1-4; possibly TRBD1 for D (5 bases). This CDR3 is built from 17 residues. Trimming stripped 2 bases from V and 8 bases from J, with 21 bases between. The CDR3, as DNA: TGTGCCAGCAGTTTAAACGGCAGGGAGTTCATTGGAGAAAAACTGTTTTTT. Translation: CASSLNGREFIGEKLFF.

The rearrangement joins TRBV29-1 to TRBJ2-2, with 7 bases fitting TRBD1. The CDR3 covers 14 residues. Trimming took 5 bases from V and 5 from J; bases not matched to a gene: 8. Germline values: CDR1 SQVTM, CDR2 ANQGSEA. CDR3 residues: CSVPRSRGTGELFF. CDR3 bases: TGCAGCGTTCCACGTAGCAGGGGGACCGGGGAGCTGTTTTTT.

Comments on this clonotype: One junction end disagrees with the germline gene, perhaps due to a read error. V and J are TRBV6-2 or TRBV6-3 and TRBJ2-1; TRBD2 is a possible D gene (6 bases). CDR1 and CDR2 from the germline V gene are MNHEY and SVGEGT. The CDR3 sequence is 14 residues long. The CDR3 coding sequence is TGTGCCAGCACCGATAGCTGGAGGGGCAATGAGCACTTCTTC. Its translation: CASTDSWRGNEHFF.

At least ten counts were recorded for this clonotype. The genes are TRBV6-2 or TRBV6-3 and TRBJ2-7, with 8 nucleotides matching TRBD1. J lost 2 bases, V lost 8 bases, and 8 bases had no gene match. This CDR3 has 14 amino acids. Germline-derived CDR1 and CDR2 are MNHEY and SVGEGT. The CDR3 DNA reads TGTGCCAGCCGAGATCGGACAGGGACCTACGAGCAGTACTTC. This codes for CASRDRTGTYEQYF.

This clonotype was seen just once. A clone one base away is much larger, so this may be a read error. This chain connects TRBV10-2 to TRBJ2-3; 11 bases fit TRBD2. CDR1 is WSHSY, CDR2 SAAADI, per germline. The CDR3 is made up of 14 amino acids. CDR3 region: CANSPTSGADTQYF. CDR3 nucleotides: TGCGCCAACAGTCCGACTAGCGGGGCAGATACGCAGTATTTT.

This CDR3 is CSVAPAGTSGSGMQYF. In DNA, the CDR3 is TGCAGCGTGGCCCCAGCCGGAACTAGCGGGAGTGGTATGCAGTATTTT. The chain employs TRBV29-1 and TRBJ2-3; 11 bases agree with TRBD2. Germline lookup yields CDR1 SQVTM and CDR2 ANQGSEA. The J segment lost 11 bases and the V segment lost 6 bases, leaving 19 bases of the junction unmatched. The CDR3 runs 16 residues.

The chain uses TRBV28 and TRBJ2-7; D not resolved. Trimming stripped 2 bases from V and 6 bases from J, with 11 bases between. The CDR3 runs to 13 residues. Germline CDR1 reads MDHEN; CDR2 reads SYDVKM. In DNA form, the CDR3 reads TGTGCCAGCAGTTTACAACTGACCTGCGAGCAGTACTTC. This gives the protein CASSLQLTCEQYF.

With regard to this clonotype: The junction differs from germline at one of its ends, possibly a read error. The chain recombines TRBV11-2 with TRBJ2-1, with TRBD2 matching over 9 bases. From germline, CDR1 is SGHAT and CDR2 FQNNGV. This CDR3 has 16 residues. This CDR3 reads CASSLGSAGGYNQQFF. CDR3 nucleotides: TGTGCCAGCAGCTTAGGTTCGGCGGGAGGGTACAATCAGCAGTTCTTC.

In the case of this clonotype: A much larger clone differs from this one at a single base, so this may be a read error. This rearrangement joins TRBV5-5 to TRBJ2-5; 8 nucleotides agree with TRBD2. J was trimmed by 4 bases and V by 6 bases; bases with no gene match: 14. CDR3 length equals 16 residues. Germline V CDR1 and CDR2: SGHKS, YYEKEE (reference sequence). The CDR3 DNA is TGTGCCAGCAACTTCTTCTACACGGGAGGGCGAGAGACCCAGTACTTC. This encodes CASNFFYTGGRETQYF.

Of note for this clonotype: A junction boundary mismatches the germline segment, possibly from a read error. The chain links TRBV11-2 to TRBJ2-7, with D perhaps matching TRBD2 (6 bases). The germline V gene encodes CDR1 SGHAT and CDR2 FQNNGV. CDR3 size: 14 residues. CDR3 sequence: CASSLGTPDYERYF. For the CDR3, the DNA is TGTGCCAGCAGCTTAGGGACCCCGGACTACGAGCGGTACTTT.

This clonotype came up once. At one end the junction does not follow the germline gene, possibly because of a read error. This chain uses TRBV29-1 with TRBJ1-2; possible D gene TRBD1, 5 bases. Germline CDR1 is SQVTM and CDR2 is ANQGSEA. This CDR3 has 14 residues. The CDR3 nucleotides read TGCAGCGTTGAAGACCCCGGGTTGCGGAGGGGCTACATCTTC. As protein: CSVEDPGLRRGYIF.

A word on this clonotype: Because the CDR3 is missing its conserved closing phenylalanine or tryptophan, this is likely a read error. The rearrangement joins TRBV5-1 to TRBJ1-2; no reliable D call. Germline assignment: CDR1 SGHRS and CDR2 YFSETQ. This CDR3 contains 15 residues. The germline V and J ends were trimmed by 0 bases and 4 bases, with 13 bases remaining between them. CDR3 residues: CASSLALGVGYGYTL. The CDR3 nucleotides read TGCGCCAGCAGCTTGGCCTTAGGAGTTGGCTATGGCTACACCCTC.

The chain uses TRBV6-5 and TRBJ2-1; D possibly corresponds to TRBD2 (5 bases). The V end lost 5 bases, the J end lost 8 bases, and 16 bases lay between the germline ends. The CDR3 runs 14 residues. Germline V gene lookup returns CDR1 MNHEY and CDR2 SVGAGI. In DNA, the CDR3 is TGTGCCAGCAGTAATAGTGAGTTTAGCGATGAGCAGTTCTTC. This encodes CASSNSEFSDEQFF.

V and J are TRBV4-1 and TRBJ1-4; D not certain. V lost 1 base and J 6 bases, leaving 12 bases between the germline ends. The CDR3 contains 15 residues. Germline V CDR1 and CDR2: MGHRA, YSYEKL. The DNA for the CDR3 is TGCGCCAGCAGCCAAGTATCCTGTCTATATGAAAAACTGTTTTTT. Its translation: CASSQVSCLYEKLFF.

The V gene is TRBV5-6, the J gene TRBJ2-3; TRBD2 matches 8 bases. Germline trimming cut 1 base from V and 1 base from J; bases unmatched to any gene: 5. The CDR3 runs to 16 residues. The germline gives CDR1 SGHDT, CDR2 YYEEEE. The CDR3, as DNA: TGTGCCAGCAGCTTGTTACTAGCGGCCGGCACAGATACGCAGTATTTT. Its protein is CASSLLLAAGTDTQYF.

In the case of this clonotype: An end of the junction does not agree with germline; a read error may underlie this. The chain uses TRBV4-1 and TRBJ2-7, with D maybe TRBD1 (6 bases). The germline V gene has CDR1 MGHRA and CDR2 YSYEKL. The CDR3 is 17 amino acids. Written as DNA, the CDR3 is TGCGCCAGGAGCCAAGAGATTTCAACAGGGCAAGCCTACGAGCAGTACTTC. Its protein is CARSQEISTGQAYEQYF.

As concerns this clonotype: This CDR3 fails to terminate in the conserved phenylalanine or tryptophan, so it likely reflects a read error. The genes are TRBV11-1 and TRBJ1-6, with D hard to call. Germline V gene data show CDR1 as SGHAT and CDR2 as FQDESV (reference sequence). The CDR3 extends over 13 amino acids. V was clipped by 7 bases and J by 14 bases, with 18 bases between them. The CDR3 region is CASIFIRDGALHL. CDR3 DNA: TGTGCCAGCATCTTTATCCGAGACGGGGCCCTCCACCTT.

This clonotype was recorded at least ten times. The chain uses TRBV11-2 and TRBJ2-7; 9 nucleotides align to TRBD1. V lost 0 bases to trimming and J lost 0 bases; unmatched junction nucleotides: 15. Per the germline V gene, CDR1 is SGHAT and CDR2 is FQNNGV. This CDR3 is 20 amino acids long. CDR3 DNA: TGTGCCAGCAGCTTAGATCTTAGGACAGGGGCTGATCTAATCTCCTACGAGCAGTACTTC. Translating gives CASSLDLRTGADLISYEQYF.

As concerns this clonotype: A much larger clone differs by one base, so this may be a read error. V and J are TRBV4-1 and TRBJ1-3; a possible D gene is TRBD1 (6 bases). CDR3 size: 17 residues. Germline CDR1 MGHRA, CDR2 YSYEKL. Here the CDR3 DNA reads TGCACCAGCAGCCAAGATCACAGGGCCAACTCTGGAAACACCATATATTTT. Protein: CTSSQDHRANSGNTIYF.

Ten or more counts support this clonotype. V gene TRBV12-3 or TRBV12-4 combines with J gene TRBJ2-1; D is possibly TRBD2 (5 bases). Trimming left V 8 bases short and J 9 bases short, with 14 bases between. This CDR3 region has 12 residues. CDR3 loop: CASRLLGAEQFF. The CDR3 DNA follows: TGTGCCAGCCGATTATTGGGAGCTGAGCAGTTCTTC.

On this clonotype: This sequence may be a read error, since a much larger clone differs from it by one base. V usage is TRBV4-1 and J usage is TRBJ1-2, with no clear D. This CDR3 spans 15 amino acids. Germline loops: CDR1 MGHRA, CDR2 YSYEKL. CDR3 bases: TGCGCCAGCAGCCAAGATATGGCGGCTAACTATAGCTACACCTTC. Its translation: CASSQDMAANYSYTF.

This clonotype has a single count. This may be a read error, as it is one base from a much larger clone. V usage is TRBV6-2 or TRBV6-3 and J usage is TRBJ2-1; TRBD1 aligns across 8 bases. The CDR3 contains 13 residues. Germline CDR1 and CDR2: MNHEY and SVGEGT. V was clipped by 6 bases and J by 8 bases; unmatched bases: 6. CDR3 protein: CASSLGTGDEQFF. CDR3 nucleotides: TGTGCCAGCAGCCTCGGGACAGGCGATGAGCAGTTCTTC.

Comments on this clonotype: At one of its ends the junction is not consistent with the germline gene, which may arise from a read error. The chain couples TRBV11-2 to TRBJ2-1, with D possibly being TRBD2 (6 bases). This CDR3 spans 12 amino acids. Per germline, CDR1 SGHAT and CDR2 FQNNGV. As DNA, the CDR3 is TGTGTCAGCCCTGCGGGGCGAAATGAGCAGTTCTTC. This translates into CVSPAGRNEQFF. The complete variable domain, with remaining parts taken from reference TRBV11-2 and TRBJ2-1, reads EAGVAQSPRYKIIEKRQSVAFWCNPISGHATLYWYQQILGQGPKLLIQFQNNGVVDDSQLPKDRFSAERLKGVDSTLKIQPAKLEDSAVYLCVSPAGRNEQFFGPGTRLTVL.

V usage is TRBV18 and J usage is TRBJ1-5, with D unresolved. Trimming removed 2 bases at V and 11 bases at J, with 13 bases between. This CDR3 has 13 residues. Germline CDR1 KGHSH, CDR2 LQKENI. The CDR3, as DNA: TGTGCCAGCTCACCATTGCCAGGCAATTCCCAGCATTTT. This encodes CASSPLPGNSQHF.

Notes on this clonotype: At one boundary the junction diverges from the germline segment, which might be a read error. CDR3: CASSLNGSSTDTQYF. The DNA for the CDR3 is TGTGCCAGCAGCTTAAATGGGTCCAGCACAGACACGCAGTATTTT. The V call is TRBV11-2, the J call TRBJ2-3, with D unresolved. Germline CDR1 SGHAT, CDR2 FQNNGV. The CDR3 spans 15 residues.